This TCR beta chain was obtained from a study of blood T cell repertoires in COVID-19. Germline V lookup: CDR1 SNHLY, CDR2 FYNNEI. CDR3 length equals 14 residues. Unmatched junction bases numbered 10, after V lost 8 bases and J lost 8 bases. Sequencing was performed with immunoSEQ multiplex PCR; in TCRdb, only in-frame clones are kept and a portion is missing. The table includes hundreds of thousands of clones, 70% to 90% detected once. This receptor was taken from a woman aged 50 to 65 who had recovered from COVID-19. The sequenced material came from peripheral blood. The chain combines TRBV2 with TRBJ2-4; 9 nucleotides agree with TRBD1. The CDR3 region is CASWAQGARDIQYF. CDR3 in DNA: TGTGCCAGCTGGGCACAGGGGGCACGAGACATTCAGTACTTC.